This T cell receptor beta chain was documented in a study of T cells in Graves' hyperthyroidism and ophthalmopathy. Study outcomes and limitations: The blood repertoire included most of the expanded thyroid clonotypes above 0.001. The model's output predicted ophthalmopathy at a median of about 5.9 months prior to onset.

This clonotype was seen repeatedly, ten times or more. Antigen unknown. RNA transcripts gave rise to amplified TCR beta CDR3 regions. Using the HTBI primer set, a first-round RT-PCR was run on the TCR CDR3. TCRdb re-called the multiplex PCR reads with MiXCR, one entry per CDR3 protein. The table has approximately 98,000 distinct CDR3 sequences, roughly 39% seen once. With 9 bases removed from V and 5 bases from J, the gap between germline ends came to 17 bases. This CDR3 has 14 residues. CDR1 is MDHEN, CDR2 SYDVKM, per germline. The V gene is TRBV28, the J gene TRBJ1-5; TRBD1 might be the D (6 bases). Material for sequencing was peripheral blood or thyroid tissue (not recorded which). This TCR came from a woman aged 25 to 39 with Graves' hyperthyroidism. CDR3 in DNA: TGTGCCAGTGTGGGACACCGAGGCTATCAGCCCCAGCATTTT. Translation: CASVGHRGYQPQHF.